Shown below are 22 T cell receptor beta chains from a single sample sequenced in a study of cytomegalovirus exposure and HLA in healthy donors listed by TCRdb under 2017. Library generation was performed with the immunoSEQ multiplex PCR assay. A mixture of 60 forward primers for TCR Vbeta segments and 13 reverse primers for TCR Jbeta segments was used in the multiplex PCR. TCRdb re-hosts the immuneACCESS table, in-frame sequences only. Its copies lack some clones; in the studies checked, an unresolved V gene accounts for under half of them, and the cause for the rest is not known. Present in this sample are roughly 100,000 clones, 65% to 80% of which were seen just once. 5.6% of the sample lies in the top ten. The sample taken for sequencing was PBMCs. The receptors originated from a male donor in good health and CMV-seronegative.

V gene TRBV15 combines with J gene TRBJ2-1; 7 bases agree with TRBD2. The V gene's germline CDR1 is LNHNV and CDR2 YYDKDF (reference sequence). There are 13 residues in the CDR3. V dropped 5 bases and J dropped 15; count of bases not matched to a gene: 13. The CDR3 bases are TGTGCCACCAGCCTAAGACTAGCCGGCTCATGGTTCTTC. Residues: CATSLRLAGSWFF.

This clone was observed a few times. CDR3 DNA sequence: TGTGCCAGCATTCATCGAGGAGGGAGAAATCAGCCCCAGCATTTT. Residues: CASIHRGGRNQPQHF. The chain couples TRBV6-1 to TRBJ1-5; D is unresolved. CDR3 length: 15 amino acids. Trimming cost V 7 bases and J 4 bases, with 17 bases left between them. Germline CDR1 MNHNS, CDR2 SASEGT.

The chain combines TRBV7-2 with TRBJ1-1, with 7 bases that match TRBD1. Trimming took 5 bases from V and 4 from J; bases not matched to a gene: 4. The CDR3 is made up of 13 amino acids. CDR1 is SGHTA, CDR2 FQGNSA, per germline. In DNA, the CDR3 is TGTGCCAGCAGCGCGAGACAGGGCACTGAAGCTTTCTTT. Encoded protein: CASSARQGTEAFF.

CDR3 nucleotide sequence: TGCGCCAGCAGCCATGACTCCGGTAGCACAGATACGCAGTATTTT. It is translated as CASSHDSGSTDTQYF. The chain links TRBV4-3 to TRBJ2-3; D is unclear. CDR1 and CDR2 (germline): LGHNA, YSLEER. This CDR3 is 15 amino acids long. V lost 3 bases to trimming and J lost 0 bases, with 10 bases between them.

CDR3 DNA sequence: TGCAGCGTTAGAGATGGACAGGACCTCTTCTCTGGGGCCAACGTCCTGACTTTC. Residues: CSVRDGQDLFSGANVLTF. The J gene is TRBJ2-6, the V gene TRBV29-1, with 7 nucleotides matching TRBD1. The V and J ends lost 5 bases and 0 bases, in that order; junction bases with no gene match: 13. The CDR3 has 18 residues. The germline gives CDR1 SQVTM, CDR2 ANQGSEA.

This clone is a singleton in its sample. The V call is TRBV5-5, the J call TRBJ1-5; D is unresolved. The germline gives CDR1 SGHKS, CDR2 YYEKEE (reference sequence). V dropped 1 base and J dropped 7 bases, with 6 bases sitting between them. The CDR3 covers 12 residues. CDR3 bases: TGTGCCAGCAGCTTGTATTCCCAGCCCCAGCATTTT. Encoded protein: CASSLYSQPQHF.

This chain uses TRBV28 with TRBJ1-4; perhaps TRBD1 as D (5 bases). The CDR3 runs to 16 residues. Germline loops: CDR1 MDHEN, CDR2 SYDVKM. The V and J ends lost 5 bases and 8 bases respectively, with 21 bases between them. The CDR3 nucleotides read TGTGCCAGCAGTCCCGAGACAGTTGGGGCAAGGGAAAAACTGTTTTTT. Its protein is CASSPETVGAREKLFF.

The rearrangement joins TRBV16 to TRBJ1-3, with no clear D. The CDR3 covers 16 residues. V was pared by 1 base and J by 2 bases, with 12 bases between. Germline CDR1 and CDR2: KGHSY and FQNENV. The CDR3 reads CASSQFKAEPGNTIYF. CDR3 coding DNA: TGTGCCAGCAGCCAATTCAAAGCGGAGCCTGGAAACACCATATATTTT.

Comment on this clone: This sample includes further DNA sequences coding for the same CDR3. V usage is TRBV2 and J usage is TRBJ2-7, with D tentatively TRBD1 (5 bases). The V gene lost 6 bases and the J gene lost 6 bases, with 12 bases spanning the gap. This CDR3 has 12 residues. Germline CDR1 is SNHLY and CDR2 is FYNNEI. The CDR3 bases are TGTGCCAGCAGCATCACAGGTATCGAGCAGTACTTC. Its translation is CASSITGIEQYF.

This clone showed up just once. The chain recombines TRBV7-8 with TRBJ2-1; 9 nucleotides line up with TRBD2. Germline V gene lookup returns CDR1 SGHVS and CDR2 FQNEAQ. The length of the CDR3 is 18 residues. The trim removed 2 bases at V and 5 bases at J, leaving 13 bases unmatched. This chain's CDR3 is CASSLRVQREAGHNEQFF. The DNA for the CDR3 is TGTGCCAGCAGCTTAAGGGTCCAGCGGGAGGCTGGCCACAATGAGCAGTTCTTC.

The chain links TRBV6-1 to TRBJ2-7; 9 bases match TRBD1. Germline V gene data show CDR1 as MNHNS and CDR2 as SASEGT. V was pared by 4 bases and J by 6 bases, with 13 bases of the junction left unmatched. The CDR3 has 16 amino acids. The CDR3 nucleotides are TGTGCCAGCAGTGGAAACCACAGGGGGCGAGGAGGCGAGCAGTACTTC. The encoded protein is CASSGNHRGRGGEQYF.

This clone was detected a few times. This sequence joins TRBV7-7 and TRBJ2-6; D might be TRBD1 (6 bases). Germline assignment: CDR1 SSHAT and CDR2 FNYEAQ (reference sequence). The CDR3 contains 16 residues. The CDR3 loop is CATGTGRLIGANVLTF. DNA for the CDR3: TGTGCTACCGGTACAGGGCGCCTCATCGGGGCCAACGTCCTGACTTTC.

The chain uses TRBV19 and TRBJ2-7; 7 nucleotides line up with TRBD2. The length of the CDR3 is 15 residues. CDR1 and CDR2 from the germline V gene are LNHDA and SQIVND (reference sequence). J lost 2 bases, V lost 6 bases, and 10 bases had no gene match. The CDR3 spells CASRFRAGSTYEQYF. The DNA of the CDR3 is TGTGCCAGTAGATTCCGAGCGGGGAGCACCTACGAGCAGTACTTC.

The chain has TRBV13 and TRBJ2-1; a weak D match, TRBD2 (5 bases). The germline V gene encodes CDR1 PRHDT and CDR2 FYEKMQ (reference sequence). Trimming pared 5 bases from V and 7 bases from J, leaving 15 bases between. The CDR3 is 14 amino acids. The CDR3 is CASSRQLGWNEQFF. The CDR3 DNA is TGTGCCAGCAGCAGGCAACTAGGTTGGAATGAGCAGTTCTTC.

The chain joins TRBV6-5 to TRBJ2-1; no firm D call. Trimming cost V 5 bases and J 0 bases, with 11 bases left between them. Germline CDR1 and CDR2: MNHEY and SVGAGI. This CDR3 contains 15 residues. CDR3 region: CASSPLVSSYNEQFF. In DNA form, the CDR3 reads TGTGCCAGCAGTCCCTTGGTGAGCTCCTACAATGAGCAGTTCTTC.

The V call is TRBV7-2, the J call TRBJ2-2; no clear D gene. This CDR3 comprises 15 residues. Trimming left V 2 bases short and J 3 bases short, with 10 bases between. Germline V gene sequence: CDR1 SGHTA, CDR2 FQGNSA. CDR3 bases: TGTGCCAGCAGCTTAACGCAGGTTTACACCGGGGAGCTGTTTTTT. It yields the protein CASSLTQVYTGELFF.

J is TRBJ2-3 and V is TRBV2; 7 bases agree with TRBD1. The trim removed 7 bases at V and 2 bases at J, leaving 3 bases unmatched. Germline V gene lookup returns CDR1 SNHLY and CDR2 FYNNEI. This CDR3 has 13 residues. CDR3 coding DNA: TGTGCCAGCAAGGGACAGCCCACAGATACGCAGTATTTT. Its protein is CASKGQPTDTQYF.

V usage is TRBV30 and J usage is TRBJ1-2; D is undetermined. The CDR3 is 12 amino acids. Germline V gene sequence: CDR1 GTSNPN, CDR2 SVGIG (reference sequence). Trimming pared 8 bases from V and 7 bases from J, leaving 17 bases between. CDR3 in amino acids: CAHQRGIRGYTF. The CDR3 region has the DNA TGTGCCCATCAACGGGGTATTCGTGGCTACACCTTC.

The chain carries TRBV19 and TRBJ2-3; TRBD2 agrees at 13 bases. There are 18 residues in the CDR3. Per the germline V gene, CDR1 is LNHDA and CDR2 is SQIVND (reference sequence). The V gene end was trimmed by 6 bases and the J gene end by 2 bases; junction bases not matched to a gene: 11. DNA of the CDR3: TGTGCCAGTAGACCTGTCAGGGGGACTAGCGGGAACACAGATACGCAGTATTTT. Residues: CASRPVRGTSGNTDTQYF.

This chain connects TRBV7-9 to TRBJ2-7; TRBD2 aligns across 8 bases. Germline-derived CDR1 and CDR2 are SEHNR and FQNEAQ (reference sequence). The CDR3 extends over 18 amino acids. V gave up 3 bases and J gave up 2 bases; unmatched junction bases: 15. CDR3 loop: CASSFSLAAGVLPYEQYF. DNA of the CDR3: TGTGCCAGCAGCTTCTCCCTCGCAGCGGGAGTTCTTCCCTACGAGCAGTACTTC.

The chain combines TRBV5-1 with TRBJ1-2; 8 bases are a match to TRBD1. Germline CDR1 and CDR2: SGHRS and YFSETQ. The CDR3 totals 15 residues. J lost 1 base, V lost 4 bases, and 6 bases had no gene match. CDR3 nucleotide sequence: TGCGCCAGCAGCGCGACAGGGGACCATAACTATGGCTACACCTTC. It yields the protein CASSATGDHNYGYTF.

The chain links TRBV5-1 to TRBJ2-1; 7 nucleotides agree with TRBD1. J lost 8 bases, V lost 1 base, and 9 bases had no gene match. The CDR3 is 15 residues long. CDR1 is SGHRS and CDR2 is YFSETQ in the germline V gene. CDR3 region: CASSLRDRGVHEQFF. CDR3 DNA sequence: TGCGCCAGCAGCTTGAGGGACAGAGGAGTCCATGAGCAGTTCTTC.